This T cell receptor beta chain is drawn from a study of tumor-infiltrating lymphocytes in primary liver carcinoma. Researchers generated TCR beta cDNA from roughly 510 ng of total RNA, relying on a constant-region primer. Slightly modified ARM-PCR, run as three nested multiplex PCR rounds, produced the TCR beta libraries. The first two PCR rounds, roughly 10 cycles each, used TRBV1-TRBV30 forward primers and a C-beta reverse primer. MiXCR, applied by TCRdb to the multiplex PCR reads, yields one record per CDR3 protein. The repertoire includes approximately 120,000 distinct CDR3 sequences, approximately 64% of them detected once, and 8.4% sits in the top ten. A word on this clonotype: Its antigen is currently unknown. The junction and the germline gene differ at one end; a read error may be behind it.

The germline V gene encodes CDR1 SGHAT and CDR2 FQNNGV. There are 17 residues in the CDR3. The study co-extracted DNA and RNA from about 21-30 mg of unsorted bulk tissue. Patients had chronic HBV infection and were treatment-naive. Findings and caveats of the study: Only about 7-24% of top clones were detected in all five tumor regions.

The clonotype comes from a woman between 55 and 75 years old with primary liver carcinoma and hepatitis B virus infection. The sample taken for sequencing was liver tumor tissue from sampling region 3. Subset noted: tumor region T3, left-lateral pole. The rearrangement uses TRBV11-2 and TRBJ2-7, with 8 nucleotides matching TRBD2. The CDR3 DNA reads TGTGCCAGCAGCTTAGTTTTCTCGCGGGAGGCTTCCTACGTGCAGTACTTC. Translated: CASSLVFSREASYVQYF.